Listed here are 24 T cell receptor beta chains from one sample, sequenced in a study of beta chain features in type 1 diabetes. The investigators reverse transcribed all of the isolated RNA, so they sequenced expressed TCRB transcripts. Method: immunoSEQ multiplex PCR; TCRdb's copy keeps in-frame clones and lacks some. Here the sample spans hundreds of thousands of clones, about 29% being singletons. The sequencing sample was made of naive CD4+ T cells from blood. These receptors all stem from a man younger than 30 in good health.

This chain connects TRBV10-3 to TRBJ1-1, with a weak D call TRBD1 (5 bases). The CDR3 length is 14 residues. V lost 3 bases and J 1 base, leaving 9 bases between the germline ends. In germline, CDR1 is ENHRY, CDR2 SYGVKD. The CDR3 reads CAISERGWNTEAFF. For the CDR3, the DNA is TGTGCCATCAGTGAAAGGGGATGGAACACTGAAGCTTTCTTT.

This chain uses TRBV29-1 with TRBJ1-1; 7 bases map to TRBD1. Trimming removed 6 bases from V and 0 bases from J; junction bases left unmatched: 4. The CDR3 totals 13 residues. The germline V gene encodes CDR1 SQVTM and CDR2 ANQGSEA. The CDR3 sequence: CSVRTGLNTEAFF. The CDR3 region has the DNA TGCAGCGTCCGGACAGGTCTGAACACTGAAGCTTTCTTT.

The rearrangement uses TRBV5-1 and TRBJ2-1; 11 bases are shared with TRBD2. The CDR3 extends over 17 amino acids. Trimming removed 0 bases from V and 6 bases from J; junction bases left unmatched: 8. Germline V gene sequence: CDR1 SGHRS, CDR2 YFSETQ. The CDR3 here is CASSLGPLAGDLNEQFF. For the CDR3, the DNA is TGCGCCAGCAGCTTGGGGCCACTAGCGGGAGATCTCAATGAGCAGTTCTTC.

This clone turned up a few times. This chain uses TRBV5-6 with TRBJ2-3; D not certain. CDR1 is SGHDT, CDR2 YYEEEE, per germline. This CDR3 has 12 residues. The V end lost 2 bases, the J end lost 2 bases, and 3 bases lay between the germline ends. The CDR3 bases are TGTGCCAGCAGCTTCGTCACAGATACGCAGTATTTT. Residues: CASSFVTDTQYF.

The chain has TRBV25-1 and TRBJ1-5; 7 bases are a match to TRBD1. V was pared by 4 bases and J by 5 bases, with 5 bases of the junction left unmatched. The CDR3 runs 14 residues. From germline, CDR1 is MGHDK and CDR2 SYGVNS. CDR3 sequence: CASSGSGTDQPQHF. DNA for the CDR3: TGTGCCAGCAGTGGCTCCGGGACAGATCAGCCCCAGCATTTT.

This clone was detected only a few times. The chain recombines TRBV28 with TRBJ2-7; D is tentatively TRBD1 or TRBD2 (5 bases each). The CDR3 is made up of 15 amino acids. CDR1 and CDR2 (germline): MDHEN, SYDVKM. V lost 8 bases and J lost 1, with 18 bases in between. The CDR3 DNA sequence: TGTGCCAGCTTATACCGGGCAGGGAGATCCTACGAGCAGTACTTC. Translation: CASLYRAGRSYEQYF.

This clone was observed a few times. This rearrangement joins TRBV7-8 to TRBJ2-1; the match to TRBD2 covers 11 bases. V trimming: 4 bases; J trimming: 11 bases; junction bases outside the gene matches: 13. The germline V gene has CDR1 SGHVS and CDR2 FQNEAQ. The length of the CDR3 is 16 residues. As DNA, the CDR3 is TGTGCCAGCAGCTCCAGACTAGCGGGGAGCCTTGAGAAGCAGTTCTTC. The encoded protein is CASSSRLAGSLEKQFF. The variable domain in full, completed from reference TRBV7-8 and TRBJ2-1, reads GAGVSQSPRYKVAKRGQDVALRCDPISGHVSLFWYQQALGQGPEFLTYFQNEAQLDKSGLPSDRFFAERPEGSVSTLKIQRTQQEDSAVYLCASSSRLAGSLEKQFFGPGTRLTVL.

The chain carries TRBV9 and TRBJ2-3; D is undetermined. The CDR3 loop spans 14 amino acids. From germline, CDR1 is SGDLS and CDR2 YYNGEE. V was shortened by 0 bases and J by 2 bases, with 7 bases between the two germline ends. The CDR3 sequence: CASSVGPTTDTQYF. The CDR3 DNA reads as TGTGCCAGCAGCGTAGGGCCCACCACAGATACGCAGTATTTT.

This clone was observed a few times. The V call is TRBV29-1, the J call TRBJ2-3, with 12 positions matching TRBD2. This CDR3 is built from 15 residues. The junction had 10 bases not matched to a gene; V was cut back by 6 bases and J by 6 bases. The germline gives CDR1 SQVTM, CDR2 ANQGSEA. The CDR3 bases are TGCAGCGTGGAGACTAGCGGGAGCGCCTCCGATACGCAGTATTTT. Residues: CSVETSGSASDTQYF.

The V gene is TRBV30, the J gene TRBJ1-2, with D unresolved. Deletions cut 2 bases from V and 2 bases from J, with 9 bases between. Germline-derived CDR1 and CDR2 are GTSNPN and SVGIG (reference sequence). The CDR3 consists of 13 residues. CDR3 in DNA: TGTGCCTGGAGTCCGGACGGGAACTATGGCTACACCTTC. Its translation: CAWSPDGNYGYTF.

The chain carries TRBV18 and TRBJ2-5; a weak D match, TRBD1 (5 bases). The CDR3 spans 14 residues. V was trimmed by 3 bases and J by 9 bases, leaving 17 bases between them. Looked up from germline, CDR1 is KGHSH and CDR2 is LQKENI. CDR3 amino acids: CASSPKNRQTAQYF. The CDR3 DNA sequence: TGTGCCAGCTCACCGAAAAACAGGCAAACGGCCCAGTACTTC.

V is TRBV30 and J is TRBJ2-1; 13 nucleotides agree with TRBD2. The CDR3 has 17 residues. V shed 3 bases and J 2 bases; nucleotides not matched to a gene: 7. Germline CDR1 reads GTSNPN; CDR2 reads SVGIG (reference sequence). CDR3 bases: TGTGCCTGGAGCCTTACTAGCGGGAGGGGACCCTACAATGAGCAGTTCTTC. Translated, it gives CAWSLTSGRGPYNEQFF.

Here the CDR3 reads CASSRPNEQYF. The CDR3 DNA is TGTGCCAGCAGCCGGCCAAACGAGCAGTACTTC. This chain joins TRBV28 and TRBJ2-7, with no clear D. The V end lost 6 bases, the J end lost 5 bases, and 8 bases lay between the germline ends. The CDR3 runs 11 residues. Germline V lookup: CDR1 MDHEN, CDR2 SYDVKM.

The rearrangement joins TRBV6-5 to TRBJ1-1; 8 bases fit TRBD1. The ends lost 4 bases at V and 4 bases at J; junction bases unmatched: 8. CDR1 and CDR2 from the germline V gene are MNHEY and SVGAGI. The CDR3 contains 15 residues. CDR3 DNA: TGTGCCAGCAGTTCTCCAGGACAGGGCCGCACTGAAGCTTTCTTT. Protein sequence: CASSSPGQGRTEAFF.

This clone was counted only a few times. This sample also contains other DNA sequences that code for the same CDR3. This rearrangement joins TRBV7-9 to TRBJ2-5; D may be TRBD2 (6 bases). This CDR3 spans 15 amino acids. Germline V CDR1 and CDR2: SEHNR, FQNEAQ (reference sequence). V was pared by 2 bases and J by 2 bases, with 12 bases between. The CDR3 nucleotides read TGTGCCAGCAGCTTAAATTCCGGAGGGCAAGAGACCCAGTACTTC. Translation gives CASSLNSGGQETQYF.

In its sample, this clone was seen a few times. The chain uses TRBV4-1 and TRBJ2-1; D remains ambiguous. The ends were cut back, 1 base at V and 6 bases at J, with 13 bases in the middle. CDR3 size: 15 residues. Germline V gene sequence: CDR1 MGHRA, CDR2 YSYEKL. CDR3 region: CASSQVLSPSNEQFF. Here the CDR3 DNA reads TGCGCCAGCAGCCAAGTCCTATCCCCGTCCAATGAGCAGTTCTTC.

A few counts support this clone. The chain recombines TRBV28 with TRBJ2-5; possible D gene TRBD1, 6 bases. The germline gives CDR1 MDHEN, CDR2 SYDVKM. V shed 5 bases and J shed 5 bases, with 12 bases lying between them. The CDR3 is 13 residues long. Here the CDR3 DNA reads TGTGCCAGCAGTCGACAGGACCTGGAGACCCAGTACTTC. This translates into CASSRQDLETQYF.

Here the CDR3 reads CASSSGPTQETQYF. The CDR3 region has the DNA TGTGCCAGCAGCAGCGGGCCGACCCAAGAGACCCAGTACTTC. V usage is TRBV6-5 and J usage is TRBJ2-5; D possibly corresponds to TRBD2 (6 bases). The CDR3 extends over 14 amino acids. V was shortened by 6 bases and J by 1 base, with 12 bases between the two germline ends. Germline V gene lookup returns CDR1 MNHEY and CDR2 SVGAGI.

As for this clone: A much larger clone lies one base from this, so it may be a read error. The same CDR3 is also encoded by other DNA sequences in this sample. The V and J genes are TRBV7-3 and TRBJ2-3; D gene uncertain. The germline gives CDR1 SGHTA, CDR2 FQGTGA. The germline V and J ends were trimmed by 1 base and 1 base, with 0 bases remaining between them. This CDR3 spans 12 amino acids. The CDR3 coding sequence is TGTGCCAGCAGCTTAAGCACAGATACGCAGTATTTT. This sequence encodes CASSLSTDTQYF.

The chain employs TRBV19 and TRBJ2-4; 8 nucleotides match TRBD2. CDR1 LNHDA and CDR2 SQIVND come from the germline V gene (reference sequence). V shed 6 bases, J shed 8 bases, and the junction held 6 bases outside the gene matches. The CDR3 is 13 residues long. Here the CDR3 reads CASRRAGADIQYF. DNA for the CDR3: TGTGCCAGTAGGCGAGCGGGAGCGGACATTCAGTACTTC. The entire variable domain, with the rest obtained from reference TRBV19 and TRBJ2-4, is as follows: DGGITQSPKYLFRKEGQNVTLSCEQNLNHDAMYWYRQDPGQGLRLIYYSQIVNDFQKGDIAEGYSVSREKKESFPLTVTSAQKNPTAFYLCASRRAGADIQYFGAGTRLSVL.

Turning to this clone: Other DNA sequences from this sample encode an identical CDR3 as well. V is TRBV6-6 and J is TRBJ1-4; D is uncertain. In germline, CDR1 is MNHNY, CDR2 SVGAGI (reference sequence). V shed 0 bases and J shed 5 bases, with 1 base lying between them. This CDR3 is 12 amino acids long. For the CDR3, the DNA is TGTGCCAGCAGTTACTCGAATGAAAAACTGTTTTTT. Its protein product is CASSYSNEKLFF.

The CDR3 DNA reads TGTGCCAGCAGCCAAGTAAGCGGGGCACCGAGGGAGCAGTACTTC. Translation gives CASSQVSGAPREQYF. The chain links TRBV4-2 to TRBJ2-7, with 7 nucleotides matching TRBD2. The junction had 10 bases not matched to a gene; V was cut back by 1 base and J by 7 bases. The CDR3 length is 15 residues. Germline-derived CDR1 and CDR2 are LGHNA and YNFKEQ.

This chain joins TRBV7-9 and TRBJ2-7; 8 bases are shared with TRBD2. The CDR3 has 13 residues. Germline CDR1 is SEHNR and CDR2 is FQNEAQ (reference sequence). V gave up 6 bases and J gave up 4 bases; unmatched junction bases: 5. CDR3 loop: CASSKAGEYEQYF. The CDR3 bases are TGTGCCAGCAGTAAAGCGGGAGAGTACGAGCAGTACTTC.

The chain is built from TRBV20-1 and TRBJ2-7, with D maybe TRBD2 (5 bases). The V end was cut by 5 bases, the J end by 9 bases, with 11 bases between. The CDR3 is 10 amino acids. Looked up from germline, CDR1 is DFQATT and CDR2 is SNEGSKA (reference sequence). The CDR3: CSADGVRQYF. The CDR3 DNA reads TGCAGTGCTGACGGGGTCCGGCAGTACTTC.